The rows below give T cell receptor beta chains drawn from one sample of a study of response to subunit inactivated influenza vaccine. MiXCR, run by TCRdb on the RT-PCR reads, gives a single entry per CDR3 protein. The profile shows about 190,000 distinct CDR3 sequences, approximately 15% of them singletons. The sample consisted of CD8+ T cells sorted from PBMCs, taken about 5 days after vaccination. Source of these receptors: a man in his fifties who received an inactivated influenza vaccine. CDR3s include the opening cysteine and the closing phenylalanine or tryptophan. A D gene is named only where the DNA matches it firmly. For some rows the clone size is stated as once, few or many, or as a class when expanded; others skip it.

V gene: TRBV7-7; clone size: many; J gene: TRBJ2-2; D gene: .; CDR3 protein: CASSLSNTGELFF; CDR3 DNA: TGTGCCAGCAGCTTATCGAACACCGGGGAGCTGTTTTTT
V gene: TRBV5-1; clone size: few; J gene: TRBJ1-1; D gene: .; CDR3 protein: CASSLGQIMNTEAFF; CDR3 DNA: TGCGCCAGCAGCTTGGGTCAGATCATGAACACTGAAGCTTTCTTT
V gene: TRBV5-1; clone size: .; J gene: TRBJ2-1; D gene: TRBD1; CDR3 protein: CASSLVQGTYSSYNEQFF; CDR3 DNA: TGCGCCAGCAGCTTGGTACAGGGGACGTACAGCTCCTACAATGAGCAGTTCTTC
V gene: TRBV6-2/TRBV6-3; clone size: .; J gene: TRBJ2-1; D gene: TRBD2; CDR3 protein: CASSGGGGEQFF; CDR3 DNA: TGTGCCAGCAGTGGGGGGGGAGGGGAGCAGTTCTTC
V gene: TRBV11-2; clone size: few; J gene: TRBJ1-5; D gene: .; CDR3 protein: CASSLSSGAQPQHF; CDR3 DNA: TGTGCCAGCAGCTTAAGCAGTGGAGCTCAGCCCCAGCATTTT
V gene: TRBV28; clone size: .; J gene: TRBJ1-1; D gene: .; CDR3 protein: CASSLPGRADTEAFF; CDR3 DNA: TGTGCCAGCAGTTTACCCGGCAGGGCGGACACTGAAGCTTTCTTT
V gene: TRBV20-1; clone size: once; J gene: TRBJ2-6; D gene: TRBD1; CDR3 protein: CSARGDSVSGANVLTF; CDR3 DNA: TGCAGTGCTAGAGGGGACAGTGTCTCTGGGGCCAACGTCCTGACTTTC
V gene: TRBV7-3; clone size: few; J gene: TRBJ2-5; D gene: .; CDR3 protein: CASSLFPGQETQYF; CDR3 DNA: TGTGCCAGCAGCTTATTTCCAGGACAAGAGACCCAGTACTTC
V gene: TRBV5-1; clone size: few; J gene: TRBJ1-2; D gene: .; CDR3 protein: CASSSSPGYNYGYTF; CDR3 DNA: TGCGCCAGCAGCTCTTCCCCGGGGTACAACTATGGCTACACCTTC
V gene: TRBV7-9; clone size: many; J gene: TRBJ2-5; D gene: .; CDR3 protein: CASSTQFVSQETQYF; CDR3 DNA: TGTGCCAGCAGCACCCAGTTCGTGAGCCAAGAGACCCAGTACTTC
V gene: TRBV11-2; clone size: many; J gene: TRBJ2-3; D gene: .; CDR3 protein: CASSLGLTGRTDTQYF; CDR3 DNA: TGTGCCAGCAGCTTGGGTCTCACGGGACGCACAGATACGCAGTATTTT
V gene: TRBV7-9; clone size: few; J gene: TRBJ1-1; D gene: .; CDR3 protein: CASSPRTENTEAFF; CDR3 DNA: TGTGCCAGCAGCCCGAGGACAGAGAACACTGAAGCTTTCTTT
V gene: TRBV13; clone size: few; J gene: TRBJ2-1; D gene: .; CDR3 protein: CASSLLEGSYNEQFF; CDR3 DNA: TGTGCCAGCAGCTTATTAGAGGGGTCCTACAATGAGCAGTTCTTC
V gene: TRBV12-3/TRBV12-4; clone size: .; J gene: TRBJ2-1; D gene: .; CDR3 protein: CASTPEGVSSYNEQFF; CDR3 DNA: TGTGCCAGCACACCGGAGGGGGTGAGCTCCTACAATGAGCAGTTCTTC
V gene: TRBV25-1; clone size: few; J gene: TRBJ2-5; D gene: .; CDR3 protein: CASSENGPPQYF; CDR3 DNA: TGTGCCAGCAGTGAGAATGGTCCACCCCAGTACTTC
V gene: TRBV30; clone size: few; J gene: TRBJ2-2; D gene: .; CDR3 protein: CAWRGTYTGELFF; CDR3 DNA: TGTGCCTGGAGGGGGACATACACCGGGGAGCTGTTTTTT
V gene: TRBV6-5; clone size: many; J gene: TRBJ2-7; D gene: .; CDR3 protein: CASSYGQYYEQYF; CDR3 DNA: TGTGCCAGCAGTTACGGCCAGTACTACGAGCAGTACTTC
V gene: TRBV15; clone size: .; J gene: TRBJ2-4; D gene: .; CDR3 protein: CATSTKAEAKNIQYF; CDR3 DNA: TGTGCCACCAGCACCAAAGCGGAGGCCAAAAACATTCAGTACTTC
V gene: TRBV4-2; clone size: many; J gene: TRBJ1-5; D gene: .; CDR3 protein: CASSQDSAGGNQPQHF; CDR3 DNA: TGTGCCAGCAGCCAAGATTCAGCCGGGGGCAATCAGCCCCAGCATTTT
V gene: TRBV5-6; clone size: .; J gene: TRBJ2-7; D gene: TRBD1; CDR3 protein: CASSRLPGQATYEQYF; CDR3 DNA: TGTGCCAGCAGCAGACTGCCGGGACAGGCAACCTACGAGCAGTACTTC
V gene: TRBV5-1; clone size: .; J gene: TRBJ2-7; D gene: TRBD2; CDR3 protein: CASSFGNPSGEQYF; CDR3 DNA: TGCGCCAGCAGCTTCGGGAACCCTAGCGGCGAGCAGTACTTC
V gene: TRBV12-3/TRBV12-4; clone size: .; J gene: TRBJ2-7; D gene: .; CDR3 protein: CASRSSGQSYEQYF; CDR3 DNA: TGTGCCAGCAGATCATCGGGACAAAGCTACGAGCAGTACTTC
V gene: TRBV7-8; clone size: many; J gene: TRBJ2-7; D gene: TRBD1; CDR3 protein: CASSLLGQGAYEQYF; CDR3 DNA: TGTGCCAGCAGCTTATTGGGACAGGGGGCTTACGAGCAGTACTTC
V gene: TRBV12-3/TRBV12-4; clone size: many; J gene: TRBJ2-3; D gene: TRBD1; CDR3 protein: CASSDRGYTQYF; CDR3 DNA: TGTGCCAGCAGTGACAGGGGATATACGCAGTATTTT
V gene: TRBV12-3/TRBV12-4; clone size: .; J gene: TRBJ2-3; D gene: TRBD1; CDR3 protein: CASSFQGAADTQYF; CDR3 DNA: TGTGCCAGCAGTTTTCAGGGGGCCGCAGATACGCAGTATTTT
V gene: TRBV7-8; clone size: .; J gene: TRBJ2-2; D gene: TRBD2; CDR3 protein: CASSLRARDYTNTGELFF; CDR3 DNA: TGTGCCAGCAGCTTACGGGCCCGGGACTACACGAACACCGGGGAGCTGTTTTTT
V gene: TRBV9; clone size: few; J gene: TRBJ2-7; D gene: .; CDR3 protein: CASSVQGGEQYF; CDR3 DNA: TGTGCCAGCAGCGTACAGGGTGGCGAGCAGTACTTC
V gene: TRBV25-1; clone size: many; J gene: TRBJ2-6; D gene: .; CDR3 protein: CASSKGEASGANVLTF; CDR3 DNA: TGTGCCAGCAGTAAGGGGGAGGCCTCTGGGGCCAACGTCCTGACTTTC
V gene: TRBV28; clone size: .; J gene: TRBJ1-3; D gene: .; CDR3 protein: CASSFGYRSGNTIYF; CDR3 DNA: TGTGCCAGCAGTTTCGGTTACCGCTCTGGAAACACCATATATTTT
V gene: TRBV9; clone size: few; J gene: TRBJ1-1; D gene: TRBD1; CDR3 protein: CASSGGQGRTEAFF; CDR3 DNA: TGTGCCAGCAGCGGGGGACAGGGAAGAACTGAAGCTTTCTTT
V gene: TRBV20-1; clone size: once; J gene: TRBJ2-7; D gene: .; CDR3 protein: CSARDSGGPSSYEQYF; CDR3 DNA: TGCAGTGCTAGAGATTCTGGCGGCCCCAGCTCCTACGAGCAGTACTTC
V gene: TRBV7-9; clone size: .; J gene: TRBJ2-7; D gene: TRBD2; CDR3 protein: CASTPPGGESYEQYF; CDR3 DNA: TGTGCCAGCACCCCCCCGGGAGGCGAATCCTACGAGCAGTACTTC
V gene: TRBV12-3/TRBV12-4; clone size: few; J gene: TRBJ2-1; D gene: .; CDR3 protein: CASSLGIFTEQFF; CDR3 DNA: TGTGCCAGCAGTTTGGGGATTTTCACTGAGCAGTTCTTC
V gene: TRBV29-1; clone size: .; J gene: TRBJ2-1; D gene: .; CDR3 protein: CSVDLAADNEQFF; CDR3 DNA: TGCAGCGTTGACCTCGCCGCGGACAATGAGCAGTTCTTC